This is a list of T cell receptor beta chains from one sample in a study of blood T cell repertoires in COVID-19. Assay used: immunoSEQ multiplex PCR; TCRdb lists only in-frame clones, some missing. The sample shows about 150,000 clones, 80% to 90% of them seen only once. The sequencing input was peripheral blood. The receptor source for this set is a woman in her 70s with acute or convalescent COVID-19. The CDR3 runs from the conserved cysteine through the conserved F or W. A D gene is named only where the DNA matches it firmly. Not every row has a clone size; where given, it reads once, few, many or a size class.

TRBV5-1	TRBD2	TRBJ2-5	-	TGCGCCAGCGGAGTAGCGGGGGAGCCGGAGACCCAGTACTTC	CASGVAGEPETQYF
TRBV12-3/TRBV12-4	-	TRBJ1-2	-	TGTGCCAGCAGTTTAGGCAGGGGTTATGGCTACACCTTC	CASSLGRGYGYTF
TRBV2	-	TRBJ2-6	-	TGTGCCAGCAGGAGGGGGGGCTTACAGGTCTCTGGGGCCAACGTCCTGACTTTC	CASRRGGLQVSGANVLTF
TRBV2	TRBD1	TRBJ2-1	-	TGTGCCAGCAGTGGGGACAGGGGGGGCAATGAGCAGTTCTTC	CASSGDRGGNEQFF
TRBV21-1	-	TRBJ1-3	-	TGTGCCAGCAAGCAATCTTTAAACACCATATATTTT	CASKQSLNTIYF
TRBV7-3	TRBD1	TRBJ2-1	-	TGTGCCAGCAGCTCAGGGGGCAGGGAAGCCTACAATGAGCAGTTCTTC	CASSSGGREAYNEQFF
TRBV2	-	TRBJ2-5	-	TGTGCCAGCAGCCCCCTCCTAGGTCAAGCCCAAGAGACCCAGTACTTC	CASSPLLGQAQETQYF
TRBV6-5	TRBD2	TRBJ2-3	-	TGTGCCAGCAGTTACGGGCTAGCGGCCCCAGATACGCAGTATTTT	CASSYGLAAPDTQYF
TRBV30	-	TRBJ1-6	once	TGTGCCTGGAGCAAGGGGCTCAATTCACCCCTCCACTTT	CAWSKGLNSPLHF
TRBV7-9	-	TRBJ2-3	-	TGTGCCAGCAGCTTAGCGTATACGGGGGCAGATACGCAGTATTTT	CASSLAYTGADTQYF
TRBV10-3	-	TRBJ1-5	-	TGTGCCATCAGTGAGTCAGGGGTTCAGCCCCAGCATTTT	CAISESGVQPQHF
TRBV7-9	-	TRBJ2-1	-	TGTGCCAGCAGCTCCCTTACCGGACAGAGCTCCTACAATGAGCAGTTCTTC	CASSSLTGQSSYNEQFF
TRBV28	TRBD2	TRBJ2-2	-	TGTGCCAGCAGTTCCCGGACTAGCGGGGGGGCCGGGGAGCTGTTTTTT	CASSSRTSGGAGELFF
TRBV5-6	-	TRBJ2-5	-	TGTGCCAGCAGCGGCCTCGGGGTATCGCAAGAGACCCAGTACTTC	CASSGLGVSQETQYF
TRBV29-1	-	TRBJ2-1	-	TGCAGCGTTGAGGTCGGGGGCTCCTACAATGAGCAGTTCTTC	CSVEVGGSYNEQFF
TRBV6-6	-	TRBJ1-4	-	TGTGCCAGCAGGAAAGGGGGTGGAGGAGAAAAACTGTTTTTT	CASRKGGGGEKLFF
TRBV30	-	TRBJ1-1	-	TGTGCCTGGAGCCCACTCGAGATGGACACTGAAGCTTTCTTT	CAWSPLEMDTEAFF
TRBV9	-	TRBJ2-1	-	TGTGCCAGCAGCGTAGAGGGGTTGGTAAATGAGCAGTTCTTC	CASSVEGLVNEQFF
TRBV11-2	TRBD1	TRBJ1-1	once	TGTGCCAGCAGCTTAGATCTGGCAGGGGGAGCTTTCTTT	CASSLDLAGGAFF
TRBV15	-	TRBJ1-2	-	TGTGCCACCAGCAGAGATCTGGTCAGGGGATATGGCTACACCTTC	CATSRDLVRGYGYTF
TRBV3-1/TRBV3-2	-	TRBJ2-2	-	TGTGCCAGCAGCCAAGTACGGGGGGCGTACACCGGGGAGCTGTTTTTT	CASSQVRGAYTGELFF
TRBV27	-	TRBJ2-5	-	TGTGCCAGCAGTCACAGACAGGTATCCAAAGAGACCCAGTACTTC	CASSHRQVSKETQYF
TRBV7-2	-	TRBJ1-5	-	TGTGCCAGCAGCTTACGGTCAGGGGAAGGTCAGCCCCAGCATTTT	CASSLRSGEGQPQHF
TRBV6-5	-	TRBJ2-4	-	TGTGCCAGCAGGCCCGCCGGCAAAAACATTCAGTACTTC	CASRPAGKNIQYF
TRBV20-1	TRBD1	TRBJ1-1	-	TGCAGTGCTAGTCAGGGGGCGGCTTTCTTT	CSASQGAAFF
TRBV7-2	TRBD1	TRBJ1-1	-	TGTGCCAGCAGCTTACCGAAGACAGGGGGTTGGGGCACTGAAGCTTTCTTT	CASSLPKTGGWGTEAFF
TRBV5-6	TRBD1	TRBJ1-5	-	TGTGCCAGCAGCCGCGGGACAGTTGAGGGGCCCCAGCATTTT	CASSRGTVEGPQHF
TRBV7-9	TRBD1	TRBJ2-1	-	TGTGCCAGCAGCTTAGTGACAGGGAGAATCAATGAGCAGTTCTTC	CASSLVTGRINEQFF
TRBV11-2	-	TRBJ2-1	-	TGTGCCAGCAGCTTAAATCCTACTCCGTTCTTC	CASSLNPTPFF
TRBV14	-	TRBJ1-3	-	TGTGCCAGCAGCCCCCGATCGGGAGGCTCTGGAAACACCATATATTTT	CASSPRSGGSGNTIYF
TRBV7-8	-	TRBJ2-1	once	TGTGCCAGCAGCTTATACTACGGCACCAATGAGCAGTTCTTC	CASSLYYGTNEQFF
TRBV5-1	-	TRBJ1-2	-	TGCGCCAGCAGCTTGGCGGGGAACTATGGCTACACCTTC	CASSLAGNYGYTF
TRBV28	TRBD2	TRBJ2-5	-	TGTGCCAGCAGTGGGGTAGCGGGGGGCGGAGAGACCCAGTACTTC	CASSGVAGGGETQYF
TRBV6-5	-	TRBJ1-1	once	TGTGCCAGCAGTTCGAGGGACACTATTTCGGGCACTGAAGCTTTCTTT	CASSSRDTISGTEAFF
TRBV7-9	-	TRBJ2-7	-	TGTGCCAGCAGTCATCCCCAGGGATACGAGCAGTACTTC	CASSHPQGYEQYF
TRBV6-1	-	TRBJ2-5	-	TGTGCCAGCAGTGAAGGGAGGATCAACTTTCAAGAGACCCAGTACTTC	CASSEGRINFQETQYF
TRBV18	-	TRBJ2-6	-	TGTGCCAGCTCACCACAATGGTATCAGGGTGCGGCCAACGTCCTGACTTTC	CASSPQWYQGAANVLTF
TRBV6-5	TRBD1	TRBJ1-6	-	TGTGCCAGCAGTTTCGGCGGGGCAGGGGGGAATTCACCCCTCCACTTT	CASSFGGAGGNSPLHF
TRBV2	TRBD1	TRBJ1-5	-	TGTGCCAGCAGACGGGACAGGGGAGGTCAGCCCCAGCATTTT	CASRRDRGGQPQHF
TRBV6-4	TRBD1	TRBJ2-1	-	TGTGCCAGCAGTGACTTTAACAGGGGTGAACAGTTCTTC	CASSDFNRGEQFF
TRBV20-1	-	TRBJ1-1	-	TGCAGTGCTAGTAGTAGGGCGGGATCTGAAGCTTTCTTT	CSASSRAGSEAFF
TRBV6-5	TRBD1	TRBJ1-2	once	TGTGCCAGCAGTCCTAACAGGGGAATCGGCTATGGCTACACCTTC	CASSPNRGIGYGYTF
TRBV18	TRBD1	TRBJ1-5	-	TGTGCCAGCTCACCACCAGAGGGGGCGCGCAGTCAGCCCCAGCATTTT	CASSPPEGARSQPQHF
TRBV4-3	-	TRBJ1-2	-	TGCGCCAGCAGCCAAGATTTGCGGGCCCCTAACTATGGCTACACCTTC	CASSQDLRAPNYGYTF
TRBV29-1	-	TRBJ2-2	once	TGCAGCGTTGAAGAGCCGACAGTCCTGAACACCGGGGAGCTGTTTTTT	CSVEEPTVLNTGELFF
TRBV19	-	TRBJ2-7	-	TGTGCCAGTAGTATCGCATTAGTGGGCCTTCCCCTTTACGAGCAGTACTTC	CASSIALVGLPLYEQYF
TRBV14	TRBD1	TRBJ1-2	-	TGTGCCAGCAGCCAAGGCCGACAGGGCTATGGCTACACCTTC	CASSQGRQGYGYTF
TRBV20-1	-	TRBJ1-1	-	TGCAGTGGATGGCAGATGATTGAAGCTTTCTTT	CSGWQMIEAFF
TRBV18	-	TRBJ1-1	-	TGTGCCAGCTCACCACTCTTCGCTGAAGCTTTCTTT	CASSPLFAEAFF